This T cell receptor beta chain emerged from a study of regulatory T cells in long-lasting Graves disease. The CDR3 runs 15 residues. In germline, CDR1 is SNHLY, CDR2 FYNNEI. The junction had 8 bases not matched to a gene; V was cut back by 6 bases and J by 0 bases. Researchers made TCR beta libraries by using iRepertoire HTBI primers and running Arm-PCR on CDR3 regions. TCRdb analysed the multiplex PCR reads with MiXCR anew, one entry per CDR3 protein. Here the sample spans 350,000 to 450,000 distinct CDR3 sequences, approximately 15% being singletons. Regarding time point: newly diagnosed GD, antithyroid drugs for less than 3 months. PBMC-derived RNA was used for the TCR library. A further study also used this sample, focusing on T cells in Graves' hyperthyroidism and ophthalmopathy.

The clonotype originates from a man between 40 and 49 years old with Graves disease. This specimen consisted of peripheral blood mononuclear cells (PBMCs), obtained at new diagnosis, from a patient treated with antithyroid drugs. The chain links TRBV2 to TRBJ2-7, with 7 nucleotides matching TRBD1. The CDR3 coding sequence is TGTGCCAGCAGAGAGACAGGGCCGCCCTCCTACGAGCAGTACTTC. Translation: CASRETGPPSYEQYF.